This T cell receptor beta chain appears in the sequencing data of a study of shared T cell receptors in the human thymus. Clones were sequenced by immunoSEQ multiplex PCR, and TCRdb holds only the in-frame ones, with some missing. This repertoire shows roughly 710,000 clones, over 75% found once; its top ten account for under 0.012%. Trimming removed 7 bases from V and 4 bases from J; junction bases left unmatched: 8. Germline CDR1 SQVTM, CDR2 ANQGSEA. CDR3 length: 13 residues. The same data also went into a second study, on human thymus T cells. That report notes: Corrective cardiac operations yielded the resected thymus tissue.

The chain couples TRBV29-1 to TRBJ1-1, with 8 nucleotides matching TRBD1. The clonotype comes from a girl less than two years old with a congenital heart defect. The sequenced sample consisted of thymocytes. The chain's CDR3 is CSATFTGGTEAFF. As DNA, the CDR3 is TGCAGCGCAACATTTACAGGGGGCACTGAAGCTTTCTTT.